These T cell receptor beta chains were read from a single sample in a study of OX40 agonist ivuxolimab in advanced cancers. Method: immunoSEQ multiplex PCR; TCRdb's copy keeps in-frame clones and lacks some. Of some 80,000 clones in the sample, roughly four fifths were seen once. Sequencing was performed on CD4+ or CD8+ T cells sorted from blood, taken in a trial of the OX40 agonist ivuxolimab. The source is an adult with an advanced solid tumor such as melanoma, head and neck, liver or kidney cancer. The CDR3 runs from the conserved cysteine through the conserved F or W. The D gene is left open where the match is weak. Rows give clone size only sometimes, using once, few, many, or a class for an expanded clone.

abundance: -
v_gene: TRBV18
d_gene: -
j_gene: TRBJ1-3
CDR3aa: CASSPPVGSGNTIYF
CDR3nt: TGTGCCAGCTCACCCCCCGTTGGCTCTGGAAACACCATATATTTT

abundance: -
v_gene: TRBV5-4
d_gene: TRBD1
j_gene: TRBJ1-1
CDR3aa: CASSQDRVAEAFF
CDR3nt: TGTGCCAGCAGCCAAGACAGGGTTGCTGAAGCTTTCTTT

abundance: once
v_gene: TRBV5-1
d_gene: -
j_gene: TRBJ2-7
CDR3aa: CASSSNGVYEQYF
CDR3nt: TGCGCCAGCAGCTCAAATGGCGTATACGAGCAGTACTTC

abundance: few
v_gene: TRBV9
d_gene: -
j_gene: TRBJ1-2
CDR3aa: CASSYGGHGAYGYTF
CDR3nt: TGTGCCAGCAGCTACGGTGGACACGGGGCTTATGGCTACACCTTC

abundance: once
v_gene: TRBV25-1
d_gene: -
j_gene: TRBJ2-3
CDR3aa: CASRRGGEGDTQYF
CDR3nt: TGTGCCAGCAGAAGGGGGGGAGAAGGAGATACGCAGTATTTT

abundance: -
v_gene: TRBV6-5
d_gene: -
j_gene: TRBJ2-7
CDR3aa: CASRRGDYEQYF
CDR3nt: TGTGCCAGCAGGAGAGGAGATTACGAGCAGTACTTC

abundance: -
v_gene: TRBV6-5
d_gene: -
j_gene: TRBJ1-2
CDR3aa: CASSYSPTYGYTF
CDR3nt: TGTGCCAGCAGTTACTCGCCGACTTATGGCTACACCTTC

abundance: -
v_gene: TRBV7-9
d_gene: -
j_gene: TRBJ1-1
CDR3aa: CASSLGAINTEAFF
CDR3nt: TGTGCCAGCAGCTTAGGCGCCATAAACACTGAAGCTTTCTTT

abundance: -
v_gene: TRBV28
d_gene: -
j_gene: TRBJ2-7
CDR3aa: CASRGQGGGSSYEQYF
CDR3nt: TGTGCCAGCAGGGGACAAGGAGGAGGGAGCTCCTACGAGCAGTACTTC

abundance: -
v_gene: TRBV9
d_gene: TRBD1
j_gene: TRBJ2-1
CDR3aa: CASSVGDRGFYNEQFF
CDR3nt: TGTGCCAGCAGCGTAGGGGACAGGGGTTTCTACAATGAGCAGTTCTTC

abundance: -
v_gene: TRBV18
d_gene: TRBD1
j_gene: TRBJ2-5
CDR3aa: CASSPRQGNQETQYF
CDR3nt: TGTGCCAGCTCACCACGACAGGGGAACCAAGAGACCCAGTACTTC

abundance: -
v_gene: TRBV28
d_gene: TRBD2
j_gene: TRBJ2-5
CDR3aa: CASSLFPRGLAGGRGETQYF
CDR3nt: TGTGCCAGCAGTTTATTCCCCCGGGGACTAGCGGGGGGGCGGGGTGAGACCCAGTACTTC

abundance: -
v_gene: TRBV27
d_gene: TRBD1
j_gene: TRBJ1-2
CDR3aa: CASSITGGNYGYTF
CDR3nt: TGTGCCAGCAGTATTACAGGGGGAAACTATGGCTACACCTTC

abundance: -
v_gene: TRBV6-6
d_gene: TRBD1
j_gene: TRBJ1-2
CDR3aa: CASSTGQTYGYTF
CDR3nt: TGTGCCAGCAGTACGGGACAGACTTATGGCTACACCTTC

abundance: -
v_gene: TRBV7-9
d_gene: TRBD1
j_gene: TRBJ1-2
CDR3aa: CASSSGTGNGYTF
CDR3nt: TGTGCCAGCAGTTCCGGGACAGGGAACGGCTACACCTTC

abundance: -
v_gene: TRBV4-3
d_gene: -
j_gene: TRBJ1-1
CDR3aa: CASSTPYWDPTGNTEAFF
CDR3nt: TGCGCCAGCAGCACTCCCTACTGGGATCCGACAGGGAACACTGAAGCTTTCTTT

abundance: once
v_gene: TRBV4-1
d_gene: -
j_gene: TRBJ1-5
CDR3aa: CASSPGQSREPQHF
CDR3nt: TGCGCCAGCAGCCCTGGACAGTCTCGGGAGCCCCAGCATTTT

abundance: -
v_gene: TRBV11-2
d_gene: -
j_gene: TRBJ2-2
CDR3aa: CASSPANSLASNTGELFF
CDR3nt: TGTGCCAGCAGCCCCGCCAATTCCCTAGCGTCGAACACCGGGGAGCTGTTTTTT

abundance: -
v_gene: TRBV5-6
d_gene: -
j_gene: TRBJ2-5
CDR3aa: CASSLGSTETQYF
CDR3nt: TGTGCCAGCAGCTTGGGGAGCACGGAGACCCAGTACTTC

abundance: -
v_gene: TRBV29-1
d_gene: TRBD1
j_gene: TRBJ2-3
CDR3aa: CSVVETGVDTQYF
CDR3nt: TGCAGCGTTGTAGAGACAGGGGTCGATACGCAGTATTTT

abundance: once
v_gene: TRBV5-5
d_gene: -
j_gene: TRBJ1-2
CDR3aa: CASSVETLGYGYTF
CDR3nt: TGTGCCAGCAGCGTTGAGACCTTGGGCTATGGCTACACCTTC

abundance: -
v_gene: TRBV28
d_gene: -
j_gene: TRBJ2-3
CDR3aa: CASVDEGPDTQYF
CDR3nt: TGTGCCAGCGTGGACGAAGGTCCAGATACGCAGTATTTT

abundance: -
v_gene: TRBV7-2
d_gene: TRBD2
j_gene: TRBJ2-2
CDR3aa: CASSPRTSGGRGGELFF
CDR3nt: TGTGCCAGCAGCCCTCGGACTAGCGGGGGGAGAGGCGGGGAGCTGTTTTTT

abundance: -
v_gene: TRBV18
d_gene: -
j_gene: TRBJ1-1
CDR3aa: CASSPRGNTEAFF
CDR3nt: TGTGCCAGCTCACCCCGAGGGAACACTGAAGCTTTCTTT

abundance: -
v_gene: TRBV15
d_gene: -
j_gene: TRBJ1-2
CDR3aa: CATSRERRRIKTNYGYTF
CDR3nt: TGTGCCACCAGCAGAGAACGACGGAGGATCAAGACTAACTATGGCTACACCTTC

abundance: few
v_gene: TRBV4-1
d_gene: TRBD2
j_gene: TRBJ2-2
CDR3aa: CASSQTSGGTNTGELFF
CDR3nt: TGCGCCAGCAGCCAAACTAGCGGGGGGACGAACACCGGGGAGCTGTTTTTT

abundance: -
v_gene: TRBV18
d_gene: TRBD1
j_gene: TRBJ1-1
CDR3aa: CASSPSPGQGRYTEAFF
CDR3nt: TGTGCCAGCTCACCATCGCCGGGACAGGGACGGTACACTGAAGCTTTCTTT

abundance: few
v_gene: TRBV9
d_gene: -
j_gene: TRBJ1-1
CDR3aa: CASSVVEGRFAEAFF
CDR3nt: TGTGCCAGCAGCGTAGTGGAGGGGCGGTTTGCTGAAGCTTTCTTT

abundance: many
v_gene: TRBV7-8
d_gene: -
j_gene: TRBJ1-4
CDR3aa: CASSATSGFQGEKLFF
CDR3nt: TGTGCCAGCAGCGCCACGTCCGGGTTCCAGGGTGAAAAACTGTTTTTT

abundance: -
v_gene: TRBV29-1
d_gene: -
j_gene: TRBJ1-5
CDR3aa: CSVVGRQDQPQHF
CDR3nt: TGCAGCGTTGTGGGGAGACAGGATCAGCCCCAGCATTTT

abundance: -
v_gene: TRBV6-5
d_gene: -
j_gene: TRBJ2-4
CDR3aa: CASSYSSGSGVQYF
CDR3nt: TGTGCCAGCAGTTACTCGAGTGGATCAGGCGTTCAGTACTTC